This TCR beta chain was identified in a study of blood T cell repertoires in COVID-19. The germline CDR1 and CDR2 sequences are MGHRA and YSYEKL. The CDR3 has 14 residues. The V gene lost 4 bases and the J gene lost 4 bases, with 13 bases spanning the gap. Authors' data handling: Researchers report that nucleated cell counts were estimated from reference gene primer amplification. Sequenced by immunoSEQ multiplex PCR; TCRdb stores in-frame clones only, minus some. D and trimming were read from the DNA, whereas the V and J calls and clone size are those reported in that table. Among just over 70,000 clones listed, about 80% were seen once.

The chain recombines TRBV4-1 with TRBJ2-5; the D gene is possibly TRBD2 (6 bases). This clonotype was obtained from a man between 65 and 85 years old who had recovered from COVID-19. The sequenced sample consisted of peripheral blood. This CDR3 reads CASSPPTRGETQYF. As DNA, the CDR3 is TGCGCCAGCAGCCCCCCGACTAGAGGAGAGACCCAGTACTTC.